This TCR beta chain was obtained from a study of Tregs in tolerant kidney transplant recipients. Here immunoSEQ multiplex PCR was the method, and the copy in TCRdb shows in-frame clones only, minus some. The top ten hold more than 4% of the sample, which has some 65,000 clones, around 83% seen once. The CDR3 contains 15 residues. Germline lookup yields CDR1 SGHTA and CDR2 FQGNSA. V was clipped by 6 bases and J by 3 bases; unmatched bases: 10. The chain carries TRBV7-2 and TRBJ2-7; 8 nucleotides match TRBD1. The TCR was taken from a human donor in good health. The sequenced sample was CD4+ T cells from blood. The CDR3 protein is CASRPIRQGFYEQYF. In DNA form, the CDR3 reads TGTGCCAGCAGACCTATACGACAGGGGTTCTACGAGCAGTACTTC.